This T cell receptor beta chain was recorded in a study of control samples from healthy donors and cancer patients. Between the trimmed V and J ends, which lost 4 bases and 1 base, there was a span of 19 bases. CDR3 size: 17 residues. CDR1 and CDR2 (germline): LNHDA, SQIVND (reference sequence). Profiling relied on immunoSEQ multiplex PCR, and the TCRdb table lists in-frame clones only, not all of them. In the table there are about 130,000 clones, about 95% of which are singletons. The sequenced material came from blood. This receptor was identified in a man aged 25 to 40 in good health. This chain connects TRBV19 to TRBJ1-1; D is perhaps TRBD1 (5 bases). The CDR3 loop reads CASSTLDLRGPNTEAFF. The CDR3 region has the DNA TGTGCCAGTAGTACCCTCGATTTAAGGGGACCGAACACTGAAGCTTTCTTT.